Detailed here is one TCR beta chain. These data originate in a study of T cell responses to AZD1222 COVID-19 vaccine. The data were produced by immunoSEQ multiplex PCR, yet TCRdb's version contains in-frame clones alone and is incomplete. This sample has just under 35,000 clones, with around 84% found just once. Second doses at about 4 or about 12 weeks were pooled. Germline CDR1 MRHNA, CDR2 SNTAGT. This CDR3 spans 14 amino acids. The J segment lost 4 bases and the V segment lost 6 bases, leaving 6 bases of the junction unmatched. The specimen comprised peripheral blood, sampled 28 days after the second AZD1222 dose. The chain combines TRBV6-4 with TRBJ1-1; 9 positions match TRBD1. This clonotype was obtained from an adult who received the AZD1222 COVID-19 vaccine. CDR3 sequence: CASSPGQGSTEAFF. The CDR3 coding sequence is TGTGCCAGCAGCCCCGGACAGGGGAGCACTGAAGCTTTCTTT.